This TCR beta chain is from a study of blood T cells in healthy people across ages. Broader study findings: In long-lived donors, naive CD4+ cell counts and diversity exceeded those of aged donors.

Through a sample-barcoded 5' primer and a J-beta primer mix, a second PCR was run for roughly 7 to 11 cycles. TCRdb fed the 5' RACE reads into MiXCR, producing one record per CDR3 protein. The sample has around 1,500,000 distinct CDR3 sequences, 28% seen once. Regarding this clonotype: Antigen unknown.

Germline assignment: CDR1 SNHLY and CDR2 FYNNEI. V was cut by 2 bases and J by 4 bases, with 10 bases left in between. CDR3 size: 14 residues. Sample donors were healthy Caucasian individuals that came from Russia, aged roughly 6 to 90. Every sample had a minimum of 6.5 million PBMCs isolated. Samples each had at least 6 micrograms of total RNA extracted. Sequencing was done on a sample of blood. This receptor was obtained from a woman younger than 45 in good health. The chain joins TRBV2 to TRBJ2-3; no firm D call. CDR3 loop: CASSERSSADTQYF. CDR3 DNA sequence: TGTGCCAGCAGTGAAAGGTCATCAGCAGATACGCAGTATTTT.